This TCR beta chain was retrieved from a study of T-cell reconstitution after alpha-beta-depleted transplantation in children. This sample's TCRbeta library carried unique molecular identifier barcodes. TCRdb ran MiXCR on the PCR reads and lists one entry per CDR3 protein. The repertoire holds about 400,000 distinct CDR3 sequences, with just over 20% as singletons. The germline V gene has CDR1 DFQATT and CDR2 SNEGSKA (reference sequence). Trimming took off 6 bases at V and 0 bases at J, with 11 bases between the two ends. This CDR3 contains 13 residues. This clonotype appeared a few times. This TCR was sampled from a human donor who donated a stem cell graft to a child with acute myeloid leukemia. This chain joins TRBV20-1 and TRBJ1-1; D remains ambiguous. Sequencing was performed on PBMCs from the stem cell graft donor, taken from the stem cell graft. The CDR3 loop reads CSAYMTLNTEAFF. The CDR3 DNA is TGCAGTGCCTATATGACTCTGAACACTGAAGCTTTCTTT.